This T cell receptor beta chain comes out of a study of memory CD4+ T cells and cytomegalovirus serostatus. Study as a whole: Of the healthy Belgian adults, 9 or 10 were CMV seropositive and 20 to 30 seronegative.

The protocol was immunoSEQ multiplex PCR, while the TCRdb copy is restricted to in-frame clones and leaves out a portion. Among about 54,000 clones listed, roughly four fifths were seen once. Germline trimming cut 7 bases from V and 8 bases from J; bases unmatched to any gene: 8. Germline CDR1 and CDR2: LNHDA and SQIVND (reference sequence). CDR3 size: 14 residues. The sort gate was single viable CD3+CD4+CD8-CD45RO+ cells for memory CD4+ T cells. CMV serostatus came from serum IgG against pp150, pp28, p38, p52. This chain uses TRBV19 with TRBJ2-2, with 9 bases that match TRBD1. Sequenced sample: memory CD4+ T cells from blood. This sequence originates from an adult in good health and CMV-seronegative. This CDR3 reads CASTPQGAPGELFF. The CDR3 nucleotides read TGTGCCAGTACCCCACAGGGGGCGCCAGGGGAGCTGTTTTTT.